Below, 19 T cell receptor beta chains from the same sample are listed, as sequenced in a study of blood T cell repertoires in COVID-19. Method: immunoSEQ multiplex PCR; TCRdb's copy keeps in-frame clones and lacks some. The table lists approximately 190,000 clones, 80% to 85% of them singletons. The material sequenced was PBMCs or T cells enriched from blood (not recorded which). These receptors all come from a woman under 40 who had been exposed to COVID-19.

This clone was picked up a small number of times. The rearrangement uses TRBV5-1 and TRBJ2-7, with 7 bases fitting TRBD2. There are 14 residues in the CDR3. The germline CDR1 and CDR2 sequences are SGHRS and YFSETQ. V trimming: 5 bases; J trimming: 2 bases; junction bases outside the gene matches: 7. The CDR3 reads CASRPSGEAYEQYF. The CDR3 nucleotides are TGCGCCAGCAGACCAAGCGGGGAAGCCTACGAGCAGTACTTC.

The CDR3 coding sequence is TGCAGCGTTGTAACAGGGACCAATTCACCCCTCCACTTT. It encodes CSVVTGTNSPLHF. The chain has TRBV29-1 and TRBJ1-6; a weak D match, TRBD1 (6 bases). Germline V lookup: CDR1 SQVTM, CDR2 ANQGSEA. The CDR3 length is 13 residues. The V gene lost 4 bases and the J gene lost 7 bases, with 11 bases spanning the gap.

The rearrangement uses TRBV29-1 and TRBJ1-1, with D hard to call. The germline V gene has CDR1 SQVTM and CDR2 ANQGSEA. V gave up 4 bases and J gave up 0 bases, with 9 bases separating them. This CDR3 region has 13 residues. The CDR3 loop reads CSVGGVMNTEAFF. The CDR3 region has the DNA TGCAGCGTTGGCGGGGTCATGAACACTGAAGCTTTCTTT.

The chain employs TRBV6-5 and TRBJ1-1; 7 bases fit TRBD1. Germline CDR1 is MNHEY and CDR2 is SVGAGI. Trimming took 0 bases from V and 7 from J; bases not matched to a gene: 8. CDR3 size: 15 residues. DNA of the CDR3: TGTGCCAGCAGTTACTCCCCCGACAGGGCAAATGAAGCTTTCTTT. This encodes CASSYSPDRANEAFF.

This CDR3 reads CASSLIASGDSGNTIYF. CDR3 DNA: TGTGCCAGCAGCTTAATAGCATCAGGGGACTCTGGAAACACCATATATTTT. The V call is TRBV5-6, the J call TRBJ1-3; TRBD1 is a possible D gene (6 bases). The V end lost 2 bases, the J end lost 0 bases, and 15 bases lay between the germline ends. Germline V lookup: CDR1 SGHDT, CDR2 YYEEEE. The CDR3 has 17 residues.

The chain joins TRBV7-2 to TRBJ2-3; perhaps TRBD2 as D (6 bases). V was cut by 5 bases and J by 1 base, with 13 bases left in between. Germline V lookup: CDR1 SGHTA, CDR2 FQGNSA. The CDR3 is 15 residues long. The CDR3 region is CASSPPGGGTDTQYF. The CDR3 region has the DNA TGTGCCAGCAGCCCCCCCGGGGGAGGCACAGATACGCAGTATTTT.

The chain recombines TRBV4-1 with TRBJ1-6, with 11 bases matching TRBD1. Germline V CDR1 and CDR2: MGHRA, YSYEKL. With V trimmed by 3 bases and J by 8 bases, 6 bases remained unmatched. CDR3 length equals 16 residues. CDR3 DNA: TGCGCCAGCAGCCACCTACCGGGACAGGGGGATTCACCCCTCCACTTT. As protein: CASSHLPGQGDSPLHF.

The chain carries TRBV18 and TRBJ1-1; no reliable D call. The CDR3 extends over 13 amino acids. Germline-derived CDR1 and CDR2 are KGHSH and LQKENI. The ends were cut back, 1 base at V and 2 bases at J, with 5 bases in the middle. Here the CDR3 DNA reads TGTGCCAGCTCACCACAGAGTAACACTGAAGCTTTCTTT. This encodes CASSPQSNTEAFF.

This clone was counted at least ten times. This chain joins TRBV27 and TRBJ2-7, with TRBD2 identical over 9 bases. The CDR3 has 18 residues. V shed 6 bases, J shed 0 bases, and the junction held 15 bases outside the gene matches. Germline assignment: CDR1 MNHEY and CDR2 SMNVEV (reference sequence). Written as DNA, the CDR3 is TGTGCCAGCAGCAAACGAAGCGGGGGGACTCCTTCCTCCTACGAGCAGTACTTC. This gives the protein CASSKRSGGTPSSYEQYF.

The chain has TRBV9 and TRBJ1-2; 8 bases are a match to TRBD1. This CDR3 contains 15 residues. Germline CDR1 is SGDLS and CDR2 is YYNGEE. V was clipped by 4 bases and J by 2 bases; unmatched bases: 7. The CDR3 spells CASSPGQGPNYGYTF. CDR3 nucleotides: TGTGCCAGCAGCCCCGGACAGGGACCCAACTATGGCTACACCTTC.

The chain recombines TRBV15 with TRBJ1-1; possible D gene TRBD1, 6 bases. The CDR3 contains 16 residues. V was shortened by 1 base and J by 3 bases, with 15 bases between the two germline ends. Germline loops: CDR1 LNHNV, CDR2 YYDKDF (reference sequence). The DNA for the CDR3 is TGTGCCACCAGCAGAGCTTGGGCGGGGGCGGACACTGAAGCTTTCTTT. Amino acid sequence: CATSRAWAGADTEAFF.

The chain carries TRBV6-2 or TRBV6-3 and TRBJ2-3; 7 bases line up with TRBD2. Per the germline V gene, CDR1 is MNHEY and CDR2 is SVGEGT. V dropped 4 bases and J dropped 3; count of bases not matched to a gene: 7. CDR3 length equals 15 residues. CDR3 sequence reads: CASSFMRAGTDTQYF. The CDR3, as DNA: TGTGCCAGCAGTTTCATGAGAGCGGGGACAGATACGCAGTATTTT.

This sequence joins TRBV27 and TRBJ2-5; 11 nucleotides line up with TRBD2. The CDR3 has 14 residues. Germline values: CDR1 MNHEY, CDR2 SMNVEV (reference sequence). Unmatched junction bases numbered 4, after V lost 5 bases and J lost 5 bases. The CDR3 here is CASSQRLAGETQYF. CDR3 nucleotides: TGTGCCAGCAGTCAACGACTAGCGGGGGAGACCCAGTACTTC.

The V call is TRBV19, the J call TRBJ2-7, with D perhaps TRBD2 (6 bases). This CDR3 is built from 13 residues. Germline V CDR1 and CDR2: LNHDA, SQIVND (reference sequence). V shed 2 bases and J shed 5 bases, with 10 bases lying between them. The DNA for the CDR3 is TGTGCCAGTAGTATATTTGGAGGGAACGAGCAGTACTTC. Encoded protein: CASSIFGGNEQYF.

The table lists this clone with a few counts. This rearrangement joins TRBV5-1 to TRBJ1-5; D call uncertain. This CDR3 region has 14 residues. Trimming cost V 0 bases and J 3 bases, with 7 bases left between them. CDR1 and CDR2 (germline): SGHRS, YFSETQ. CDR3 sequence: CASSLDSHNQPQHF. CDR3 bases: TGCGCCAGCAGCTTGGACAGCCACAATCAGCCCCAGCATTTT.

The V gene is TRBV28, the J gene TRBJ2-7; no reliable D call. Germline V gene lookup returns CDR1 MDHEN and CDR2 SYDVKM. The length of the CDR3 is 11 residues. Trimming stripped 4 bases from V and 7 bases from J, with 8 bases between. CDR3 residues: CASSSRVEQYF. The CDR3 bases are TGTGCCAGCAGTTCCCGAGTGGAGCAGTACTTC. The variable domain in full, completed from reference TRBV28 and TRBJ2-7, reads DVKVTQSSRYLVKRTGEKVFLECVQDMDHENMFWYRQDPGLGLRLIYFSYDVKMKEKGDIPEGYSVSREKKERFSLILESASTNQTSMYLCASSSRVEQYFGPGTRLTVT.

The rearrangement joins TRBV30 to TRBJ1-1; no clear D. Germline assignment: CDR1 GTSNPN and CDR2 SVGIG (reference sequence). The length of the CDR3 is 16 residues. V lost 2 bases to trimming and J lost 0 bases, with 16 bases between them. The CDR3 protein is CAWSSPEIGVNTEAFF. The DNA of the CDR3 is TGTGCCTGGAGTTCCCCGGAGATCGGGGTGAACACTGAAGCTTTCTTT.

V is TRBV27 and J is TRBJ2-3; D gene unclear. Germline CDR1 is MNHEY and CDR2 is SMNVEV (reference sequence). The CDR3 is made up of 12 amino acids. Trimming left V 8 bases short and J 2 bases short, with 8 bases between. The CDR3 bases are TGTGCCAGCGCAACAGCCACAGATACGCAGTATTTT. This encodes CASATATDTQYF.

This clone showed up just a few times. The chain recombines TRBV4-1 with TRBJ2-3, with D uncertain. With 3 bases removed from V and 0 bases from J, the gap between germline ends came to 7 bases. The CDR3 spans 14 residues. From germline, CDR1 is MGHRA and CDR2 YSYEKL. CDR3 DNA: TGCGCCAGCAGCCACGGCGGTAGCACAGATACGCAGTATTTT. Translation gives CASSHGGSTDTQYF.